The present TCR beta chain was sequenced within a study of spatial heterogeneity in lung cancer. Study-wide background: The donors were 70 or so patients with non-small cell lung cancer that was early-stage and untreated. Alpha-chain sequences were consistently detected in smaller numbers than beta-chain sequences. Each unique TCR and UMI combination was seen more than ten times on average in raw reads.

There are many counts of this clonotype. A unique molecular identifier was attached to every TCR cDNA molecule. Via MiXCR, TCRdb re-called the 5' RACE reads, giving one row per CDR3 protein. Of about 120,000 distinct CDR3 sequences in the sample, roughly an eighth are singletons; the top ten hold around 17%. Time point described: blood at routine non-recurrence follow-up after resection. Tumor, nontumor lung or frozen PBMC supplied whole RNA, sequenced without sorting. Germline V gives CDR1 SNHLY, CDR2 FYNNEI. Trimming pared 5 bases from V and 6 bases from J, leaving 15 bases between. The CDR3 spans 14 residues.

The receptor comes from a male donor with early-stage non-small cell lung cancer. Sequences were derived from PBMCs, sampled at follow-up. The V gene is TRBV2, the J gene TRBJ2-3, with D possibly being TRBD2 (6 bases). CDR3 bases: TGTGCCAGCAGTAGGGACTCACCCGTCGATACGCAGTATTTT. It encodes CASSRDSPVDTQYF. The full variable domain, rest sourced from reference TRBV2 and TRBJ2-3, is EPEVTQTPSHQVTQMGQEVILRCVPISNHLYFYWYRQILGQKVEFLVSFYNNEISEKSEIFDDQFSVERPDGSNFTLKIRSTKLEDSAMYFCASSRDSPVDTQYFGPGTRLTVL.